One sample yielded the 2 T cell receptor beta chains listed below, sequenced in a study of control samples from healthy donors and cancer patients. Produced via immunoSEQ multiplex PCR; TCRdb's table is partial and in-frame only. The profile covers tens of thousands of clones, with around 87% appearing a single time and about a tenth taken by the ten largest. Material for sequencing was PBMCs. The source is a woman in her fifties or sixties with lung cancer.

This rearrangement joins TRBV14 to TRBJ2-1, with TRBD2 matching 8 bases. V dropped 3 bases and J dropped 3; count of bases not matched to a gene: 7. Germline lookup yields CDR1 SGHDN and CDR2 FVKESK. The CDR3 runs to 16 residues. This CDR3 reads CASSHPSGSGYNEQFF. CDR3 nucleotides: TGTGCCAGCAGCCACCCGAGCGGGAGTGGCTACAATGAGCAGTTCTTC.

The rearrangement joins TRBV7-3 to TRBJ2-7; possibly TRBD1 for D (6 bases). Between the trimmed V and J ends, which lost 5 bases and 0 bases, there was a span of 14 bases. The CDR3 spans 15 residues. Germline CDR1 and CDR2: SGHTA and FQGTGA. This CDR3 reads CASSPSDRSSYEQYF. The CDR3 DNA reads as TGTGCCAGCAGCCCCTCCGACAGGAGCTCCTACGAGCAGTACTTC. The variable domain in full, completed from reference TRBV7-3 and TRBJ2-7, reads GAGVSQTPSNKVTEKGKYVELRCDPISGHTALYWYRQSLGQGPEFLIYFQGTGAADDSGLPNDRFFAVRPEGSVSTLKIQRTERGDSAVYLCASSPSDRSSYEQYFGPGTRLTVT.